This T cell receptor beta chain was sequenced for a study of cytomegalovirus exposure and HLA in healthy donors. The study ran its PCR with 60 Vbeta and 13 Jbeta primers. In the original processing: Roughly 83 million unique TCR beta chains, about 11 million of them shared, were counted by a later analysis. Assay used: immunoSEQ multiplex PCR; TCRdb lists only in-frame clones, some missing. V and J calls and clone size follow that table, whereas D and trimming were derived from the DNA. The sample carries about 150,000 clones, 70% to 80% recorded once. Study-wide results and limits: There were a few CMV-associated chains whose specificity for CMV antigens was confirmed in vitro.

V was clipped by 4 bases and J by 4 bases; unmatched bases: 7. Germline V gives CDR1 SGHRS, CDR2 YFSETQ. The CDR3 length is 14 residues. Worth noting for this clone: Antigen unknown.

The source of this sequence is a middle-aged man in good health and CMV-seropositive. This chain joins TRBV5-1 and TRBJ2-5; the match to TRBD2 covers 7 bases. The sample was PBMCs. The CDR3 DNA sequence: TGCGCCAGCAGCAATATCAGGGAGGGAGAGACCCAGTACTTC. Translation gives CASSNIREGETQYF.